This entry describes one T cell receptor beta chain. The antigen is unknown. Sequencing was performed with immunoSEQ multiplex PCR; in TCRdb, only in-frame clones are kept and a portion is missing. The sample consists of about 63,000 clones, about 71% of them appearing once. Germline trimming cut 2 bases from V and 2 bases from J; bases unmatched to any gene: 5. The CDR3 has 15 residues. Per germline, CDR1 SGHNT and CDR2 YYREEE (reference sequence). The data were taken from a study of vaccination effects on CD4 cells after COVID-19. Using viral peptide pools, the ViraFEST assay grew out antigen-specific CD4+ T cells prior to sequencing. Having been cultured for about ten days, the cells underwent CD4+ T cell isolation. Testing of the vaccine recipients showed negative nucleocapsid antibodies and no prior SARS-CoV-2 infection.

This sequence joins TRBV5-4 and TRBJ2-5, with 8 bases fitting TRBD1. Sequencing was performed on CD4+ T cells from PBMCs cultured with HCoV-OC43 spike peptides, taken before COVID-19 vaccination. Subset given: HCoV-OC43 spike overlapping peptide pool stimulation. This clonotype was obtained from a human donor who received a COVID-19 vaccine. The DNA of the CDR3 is TGTGCCAGCAGCTTCGCCGACAGGGGTCAAGAGACCCAGTACTTC. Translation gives CASSFADRGQETQYF. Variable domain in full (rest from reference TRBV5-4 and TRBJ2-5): ETGVTQSPTHLIKTRGQQVTLRCSSQSGHNTVSWYQQALGQGPQFIFQYYREEENGRGNFPPRFSGLQFPNYSSELNVNALELDDSALYLCASSFADRGQETQYFGPGTRLLVL.